The 25 T cell receptor beta chains below all came from one sample that was sequenced in a study of cytomegalovirus exposure and HLA in healthy donors. Use of 60 Vbeta and 13 Jbeta primers characterized the PCR. The assay was immunoSEQ multiplex PCR, and TCRdb's table has in-frame clones only and misses some. The sample records about 95,000 clones, 80% to 90% being singletons. The source material was PBMCs. The receptor source for this set is a man aged 25-45 years in good health and CMV-seropositive.

The chain combines TRBV7-9 with TRBJ2-7; D not resolved. Germline CDR1 reads SEHNR; CDR2 reads FQNEAQ (reference sequence). There are 14 residues in the CDR3. V dropped 3 bases and J dropped 2 bases, with 11 bases sitting between them. DNA for the CDR3: TGTGCCAGCAGCTTTAGCTCCGTGCCCTACGAGCAGTACTTC. It translates to CASSFSSVPYEQYF.

This clone was observed a single time. This chain connects TRBV7-6 to TRBJ2-2; unclear D gene. The CDR3 is 15 amino acids. Germline CDR1 SGHVS, CDR2 FNYEAQ. V dropped 6 bases and J dropped 0 bases, with 11 bases sitting between them. CDR3 residues: CASSVQRTNTGELFF. As DNA, the CDR3 is TGTGCCAGCAGTGTCCAGCGAACGAACACCGGGGAGCTGTTTTTT.

V gene TRBV6-5 combines with J gene TRBJ1-2; the match to TRBD1 covers 8 bases. This CDR3 spans 14 amino acids. The germline V gene encodes CDR1 MNHEY and CDR2 SVGAGI. V shed 8 bases and J 7 bases; nucleotides not matched to a gene: 12. The CDR3 DNA follows: TGTGCCAGCGCTCAGGGGGCGCATCCGTTTGGCTACACCTTC. As protein: CASAQGAHPFGYTF.

The chain has TRBV7-6 and TRBJ2-1, with TRBD2 matching over 12 bases. The CDR3 is 16 amino acids. Germline V lookup: CDR1 SGHVS, CDR2 FNYEAQ. V dropped 5 bases and J dropped 4; count of bases not matched to a gene: 6. This CDR3 is CASSPGLAGLYNEQFF. In nucleotides, the CDR3 is TGTGCCAGCAGCCCGGGACTAGCGGGCCTTTACAATGAGCAGTTCTTC.

The CDR3 coding sequence is TGTGCCTGGAGTGTGCTCAGCGCGGAGACCCAGTACTTC. Protein sequence: CAWSVLSAETQYF. The chain joins TRBV30 to TRBJ2-5; D remains ambiguous. Germline CDR1 reads GTSNPN; CDR2 reads SVGIG (reference sequence). This CDR3 comprises 13 residues. Trimming cost V 0 bases and J 5 bases, with 10 bases left between them.

The chain uses TRBV5-1 and TRBJ2-7; D may be TRBD2 (5 bases). The CDR3 consists of 13 residues. Between the trimmed V and J ends, which lost 2 bases and 2 bases, there was a span of 8 bases. The germline CDR1 and CDR2 sequences are SGHRS and YFSETQ. CDR3 coding DNA: TGCGCCAGCAGCTTCAGCGGAGCCTACGAGCAGTACTTC. Protein sequence: CASSFSGAYEQYF.

J is TRBJ2-1 and V is TRBV4-3, with 8 bases lining up with TRBD2. V lost 2 bases and J lost 6; bases outside the gene matches: 9. CDR1 and CDR2 (germline): LGHNA, YSLEER. This CDR3 is 16 amino acids long. The CDR3 loop reads CASSQQRLAYFNEQFF. Here the CDR3 DNA reads TGCGCCAGCAGCCAACAACGACTAGCGTACTTCAATGAGCAGTTCTTC.

The gene calls are TRBV6-1 and TRBJ2-3, with TRBD1 matching 7 bases. Trimming removed 10 bases from V and 0 bases from J; junction bases left unmatched: 4. Germline CDR1 reads MNHNS; CDR2 reads SASEGT. CDR3 size: 13 residues. The CDR3 DNA sequence: TGTGCCACACGGGACAGAAGCACAGATACGCAGTATTTT. It encodes CATRDRSTDTQYF.

This chain uses TRBV9 with TRBJ2-1; the match to TRBD2 covers 7 bases. Germline-derived CDR1 and CDR2 are SGDLS and YYNGEE. This CDR3 is 15 amino acids long. V lost 4 bases, J lost 3 bases, and 7 bases stayed unmatched. CDR3 sequence: CASSPGTTFYNEQFF. The DNA of the CDR3 is TGTGCCAGCAGCCCCGGGACTACCTTCTACAATGAGCAGTTCTTC.

The chain recombines TRBV19 with TRBJ1-2; the match to TRBD1 covers 9 bases. CDR1 is LNHDA and CDR2 is SQIVND in the germline V gene (reference sequence). The CDR3 contains 15 residues. J lost 7 bases, V lost 4 bases, and 10 bases had no gene match. In nucleotides, the CDR3 is TGTGCCAGTAGTACTACAGGGGGCGCGTTGGGTGGCTACACCTTC. This translates into CASSTTGGALGGYTF.

J is TRBJ2-4 and V is TRBV23-1; D is possibly TRBD1 (5 bases). TRBV23-1 counts as an open reading frame of uncertain function. Deletions cut 3 bases from V and 15 bases from J, with 9 bases between. The CDR3 has 10 residues. CDR3 in amino acids: CASSHRVRYF. In nucleotides, the CDR3 is TGCGCCAGCAGTCACAGGGTCCGGTACTTC.

The rearrangement uses TRBV6-4 and TRBJ2-7; 7 bases match TRBD2. V dropped 3 bases and J dropped 4; count of bases not matched to a gene: 12. Germline lookup yields CDR1 MRHNA and CDR2 SNTAGT. The CDR3 has 16 residues. CDR3 DNA sequence: TGTGCCAGCAGTGAAAATCCTAGCGGAGCAGTTTACGAGCAGTACTTC. Protein sequence: CASSENPSGAVYEQYF.

The V gene is TRBV11-2, the J gene TRBJ2-5; TRBD1 matches at 8 bases. The CDR3 runs 15 residues. Germline CDR1 and CDR2: SGHAT and FQNNGV. Germline trimming cut 4 bases from V and 5 bases from J; bases unmatched to any gene: 9. In nucleotides, the CDR3 is TGTGCCAGCAGCTCAGACAGGGGCGGTTTTGAGACCCAGTACTTC. The encoded protein is CASSSDRGGFETQYF.

The CDR3 DNA reads TGTGCCAGCAGTCGTCCCACGGACCAAGAGACCCAGTACTTC. Translated, it gives CASSRPTDQETQYF. The chain links TRBV6-6 to TRBJ2-5, with D unresolved. This CDR3 comprises 14 residues. The germline gives CDR1 MNHNY, CDR2 SVGAGI (reference sequence). V was pared by 5 bases and J by 0 bases, with 10 bases between.

Here the CDR3 DNA reads TGTGCCAGCAGCTTGGACAGGGGACAGGCCGGGGAGCTGTTTTTT. The encoded protein is CASSLDRGQAGELFF. The chain combines TRBV7-9 with TRBJ2-2; 9 nucleotides agree with TRBD1. CDR1 SEHNR and CDR2 FQNEAQ come from the germline V gene (reference sequence). The CDR3 runs 15 residues. V shed 3 bases and J 6 bases; nucleotides not matched to a gene: 5.

This clone was seen more than once but under ten times. This specimen includes other DNA sequences encoding the same CDR3. The chain recombines TRBV7-9 with TRBJ1-2; a possible D gene is TRBD1 (6 bases). Trimming shortened V by 5 bases and J by 0 bases, and 16 bases separated the two germline ends. CDR3 length: 16 amino acids. The germline gives CDR1 SEHNR, CDR2 FQNEAQ (reference sequence). The CDR3 DNA reads as TGTGCCAGCAGCCCACCCGGGACAAACGCTAACTATGGCTACACCTTC. Translated: CASSPPGTNANYGYTF.

The chain employs TRBV28 and TRBJ2-6, with D possibly matching TRBD2 (6 bases). Looked up from germline, CDR1 is MDHEN and CDR2 is SYDVKM. The CDR3 runs to 18 residues. Trimming left V 5 bases short and J 0 bases short, with 17 bases between. The CDR3 region is CASSPRGSGFSGANVLTF. CDR3 bases: TGTGCCAGCAGTCCCCGGGGGAGCGGGTTCTCTGGGGCCAACGTCCTGACTTTC.

The gene calls are TRBV28 and TRBJ2-7; 8 positions agree with TRBD1. Germline CDR1 is MDHEN and CDR2 is SYDVKM. Trimming removed 10 bases from V and 0 bases from J; junction bases left unmatched: 8. The CDR3 has 14 amino acids. As DNA, the CDR3 is TGTGCCATCACGACAGGGGCATCCTCCTACGAGCAGTACTTC. Its protein product is CAITTGASSYEQYF.

V is TRBV7-9 and J is TRBJ1-5, with a possible D match to TRBD1 (6 bases). The V end lost 6 bases, the J end lost 1 base, and 19 bases lay between the germline ends. This CDR3 region has 17 residues. Germline CDR1 SEHNR, CDR2 FQNEAQ (reference sequence). The CDR3 coding sequence is TGTGCCAGCAGTGACGCAGGGGAAGCTATAAGCAATCAGCCCCAGCATTTT. Translated, it gives CASSDAGEAISNQPQHF.

With respect to this clone: The junction differs from germline at one of its ends, possibly a read error. The chain links TRBV7-9 to TRBJ2-3; 9 nucleotides align to TRBD2. From germline, CDR1 is SEHNR and CDR2 FQNEAQ (reference sequence). The CDR3 sequence is 16 residues long. CDR3 protein: CSSVTPGLASTDTQYF. The CDR3 DNA reads as TGTTCCAGCGTAACACCGGGACTAGCTAGCACAGATACGCAGTATTTT.

This chain links TRBV5-1 with TRBJ2-7, with 8 bases lining up with TRBD1. The ends lost 2 bases at V and 3 bases at J; junction bases unmatched: 4. CDR3 length equals 14 residues. Germline V gene data show CDR1 as SGHRS and CDR2 as YFSETQ. The CDR3 region is CASSLQGVLYEQYF. CDR3 DNA sequence: TGCGCCAGCAGCTTACAGGGGGTTCTCTACGAGCAGTACTTC.

Notes on this clone: The same CDR3 also results from other DNA sequences found in this sample. The rearrangement uses TRBV28 and TRBJ1-2, with a possible D match to TRBD1 (6 bases). Per the germline V gene, CDR1 is MDHEN and CDR2 is SYDVKM. The CDR3 sequence is 14 residues long. The V end lost 5 bases, the J end lost 2 bases, and 12 bases lay between the germline ends. In DNA form, the CDR3 reads TGTGCCAGCAGTCTTCTTGACAGGAACTATGGCTACACCTTC. This translates into CASSLLDRNYGYTF.

This clone was detected only a few times. The J gene is TRBJ2-6, the V gene TRBV18; no definite D call. The CDR3 length is 15 residues. Germline V lookup: CDR1 KGHSH, CDR2 LQKENI. The ends were cut back, 6 bases at V and 0 bases at J, with 9 bases in the middle. The CDR3 is CASSPTASGANVLTF. The DNA for the CDR3 is TGTGCCAGCTCGCCCACAGCCTCTGGGGCCAACGTCCTGACTTTC.

The chain carries TRBV29-1 and TRBJ1-2; no clear D. CDR3 size: 12 residues. Trimming cost V 2 bases and J 7 bases, with 11 bases left between them. CDR1 is SQVTM and CDR2 is ANQGSEA in the germline V gene. The CDR3 region is CSVESSLSGYTF. CDR3 in DNA: TGCAGCGTTGAATCTTCCCTCTCTGGCTACACCTTC. The whole variable domain, filled in from reference TRBV29-1 and TRBJ1-2, reads SAVISQKPSRDICQRGTSLTIQCQVDSQVTMMFWYRQQPGQSLTLIATANQGSEATYESGFVIDKFPISRPNLTFSTLTVSNMSPEDSSIYLCSVESSLSGYTFGSGTRLTVV.

This clone turned up a few times. V gene TRBV9 combines with J gene TRBJ1-1, with TRBD1 as a possible D gene (5 bases). Germline CDR1 is SGDLS and CDR2 is YYNGEE. This CDR3 has 15 residues. The V end lost 0 bases, the J end lost 2 bases, and 11 bases lay between the germline ends. CDR3 DNA sequence: TGTGCCAGCAGCGTAGGGGCGACAGTTAACACTGAAGCTTTCTTT. Protein: CASSVGATVNTEAFF.